Each of the 13 T cell receptor beta chains below was sequenced from the same sample in a study of OX40 agonist ivuxolimab in advanced cancers. TCRdb's table, derived via immunoSEQ multiplex PCR, lists solely in-frame clones and lacks some. The sample lists some 64,000 clones; about 90% were seen once. Source: CD4+ or CD8+ T cells sorted from blood, taken in a trial of the OX40 agonist ivuxolimab. The receptors originated from an adult with an advanced solid tumor such as melanoma, head and neck, liver or kidney cancer.

The rearrangement links TRBV6-4 to TRBJ2-5; a weak D match, TRBD1 (6 bases). The CDR3 consists of 14 residues. The germline CDR1 and CDR2 sequences are MRHNA and SNTAGT. Deletions cut 2 bases from V and 5 bases from J, with 12 bases between. The CDR3 coding sequence is TGTGCCAGCAGTGACCCTGACAGGAGGGAGACCCAGTACTTC. Translated, it gives CASSDPDRRETQYF.

The chain couples TRBV18 to TRBJ2-5; the D is unclear. This CDR3 is 13 amino acids long. V was pared by 2 bases and J by 4 bases, with 8 bases between. Germline V gene sequence: CDR1 KGHSH, CDR2 LQKENI. CDR3 sequence reads: CASSPGPRETQYF. In DNA, the CDR3 is TGTGCCAGCTCACCAGGTCCCCGAGAGACCCAGTACTTC.

CDR3 bases: TGTGCCAGCAGTACTTTCGCGGGAGGGCACAATGAGCAGTTCTTC. As protein: CASSTFAGGHNEQFF. The chain combines TRBV7-3 with TRBJ2-1, with 9 bases lining up with TRBD2. The germline CDR1 and CDR2 sequences are SGHTA and FQGTGA. The CDR3 extends over 15 amino acids. After removal of 6 bases from V and 5 bases from J, the junction contained 8 bases not matched to a gene.

This sequence joins TRBV5-1 and TRBJ2-4, with D possibly TRBD2 on 5 matching bases. V gave up 4 bases and J gave up 5 bases, with 13 bases separating them. There are 14 residues in the CDR3. Germline assignment: CDR1 SGHRS and CDR2 YFSETQ. Here the CDR3 reads CASSQPGIQNIQYF. The DNA for the CDR3 is TGCGCCAGCAGCCAGCCGGGAATACAAAACATTCAGTACTTC.

The chain is built from TRBV19 and TRBJ1-5; unclear D gene. There are 9 residues in the CDR3. Germline V gene sequence: CDR1 LNHDA, CDR2 SQIVND (reference sequence). V lost 11 bases and J lost 7, with 6 bases in between. For the CDR3, the DNA is TGTGCCGGCACCCAGCCCCAGCATTTT. Its protein product is CAGTQPQHF.

This chain connects TRBV19 to TRBJ1-1; D possibly corresponds to TRBD1 (5 bases). The CDR3 spans 17 residues. The V end lost 3 bases, the J end lost 4 bases, and 21 bases lay between the germline ends. Per the germline V gene, CDR1 is LNHDA and CDR2 is SQIVND (reference sequence). CDR3 sequence reads: CASSIGGGESQGTEAFF. CDR3 nucleotide sequence: TGTGCCAGTAGTATCGGAGGAGGGGAGAGCCAAGGCACTGAAGCTTTCTTT.

V usage is TRBV7-2 and J usage is TRBJ1-3; D gene ambiguous. V was trimmed by 5 bases and J by 0 bases, leaving 8 bases between them. The CDR3 consists of 14 residues. CDR1 is SGHTA, CDR2 FQGNSA, per germline. CDR3 DNA sequence: TGTGCCAGCAGCCAGAAGAGCTCTGGAAACACCATATATTTT. It specifies CASSQKSSGNTIYF.

The chain has TRBV10-3 and TRBJ1-5; weak D call: TRBD1 (6 bases). Trimming took off 8 bases at V and 7 bases at J, with 15 bases between the two ends. The CDR3 consists of 13 residues. Per germline, CDR1 ENHRY and CDR2 SYGVKD. The CDR3 is CAISGQLEQPQHF. The DNA for the CDR3 is TGTGCCATCTCCGGACAGCTGGAACAGCCCCAGCATTTT.

The chain couples TRBV6-1 to TRBJ2-7; D call uncertain. Germline V CDR1 and CDR2: MNHNS, SASEGT. The CDR3 sequence is 11 residues long. V was shortened by 8 bases and J by 7 bases, with 12 bases between the two germline ends. DNA of the CDR3: TGTGCCAGCGCGCCCCACGGGGAGCAGTACTTC. As protein: CASAPHGEQYF.

This chain's CDR3 is CASSLGYGANVLTF. In DNA form, the CDR3 reads TGTGCCAGCAGCCTAGGATATGGGGCCAACGTCCTGACTTTC. The chain couples TRBV7-3 to TRBJ2-6; D unresolved. The CDR3 has 14 amino acids. In germline, CDR1 is SGHTA, CDR2 FQGTGA. Trimming left V 5 bases short and J 3 bases short, with 8 bases between. The full variable domain, its missing parts supplied by reference TRBV7-3 and TRBJ2-6, is GAGVSQTPSNKVTEKGKYVELRCDPISGHTALYWYRQSLGQGPEFLIYFQGTGAADDSGLPNDRFFAVRPEGSVSTLKIQRTERGDSAVYLCASSLGYGANVLTFGAGSRLTVL.

The chain employs TRBV5-6 and TRBJ1-1, with unresolved D. The CDR3 spans 14 residues. Trimming stripped 4 bases from V and 8 bases from J, with 18 bases between. Germline V lookup: CDR1 SGHDT, CDR2 YYEEEE. This chain's CDR3 is CASSPWHSQPEAFF. CDR3 DNA sequence: TGTGCCAGCAGCCCTTGGCACTCACAACCCGAAGCTTTCTTT.

The genes are TRBV6-1 and TRBJ2-7, with 10 nucleotides matching TRBD2. The CDR3 contains 18 residues. Germline V gene lookup returns CDR1 MNHNS and CDR2 SASEGT. V shed 1 base and J 4 bases; nucleotides not matched to a gene: 13. Written as DNA, the CDR3 is TGTGCCAGCAGTGAAGAGGGACTAGCGATCGTCAGTTTTTACGAGCAGTACTTC. Encoded protein: CASSEEGLAIVSFYEQYF.

This rearrangement joins TRBV7-9 to TRBJ2-7; D possibly corresponds to TRBD1 (5 bases). V dropped 5 bases and J dropped 0 bases, with 17 bases sitting between them. This CDR3 is 16 amino acids long. Germline V gives CDR1 SEHNR, CDR2 FQNEAQ (reference sequence). DNA for the CDR3: TGTGCCAGCAGCCTCCAGGGTCAGGGTCCCTCCTACGAGCAGTACTTC. This sequence encodes CASSLQGQGPSYEQYF.